The clone carrying this T cell receptor (beta chain) turned up a few times. Its antigen is unknown. The data were obtained in a study of radiation and T cells in renal cell carcinoma. CDR1 ENHRY and CDR2 SYGVKD come from the germline V gene. After removal of 4 bases from V and 6 bases from J, the junction contained 15 bases not matched to a gene. This CDR3 is built from 17 residues. Treatment defined: treatment-naive control, cytoreductive nephrectomy. Control tumors came from a few females and about ten males, aged 40 to 82. TCRdb keeps only in-frame clones here, not all; method: immunoSEQ multiplex PCR. Of 15,000 to 20,000 clones detected, roughly three fifths appear once; the ten largest clones hold around a third. Study-wide findings and caveats: Dominant CDR3 motifs were more common in irradiated tumors than controls. Compared with controls, irradiated tumors showed greater TCR clonality.

The genes are TRBV10-3 and TRBJ2-3; 8 nucleotides line up with TRBD2. Here the sequenced sample was tumor tissue, taken from a patient whose treatment was nephrectomy without radiotherapy. This sequence originates from a middle-aged man with renal cell carcinoma. CDR3 DNA sequence: TGTGCCATCAGTGTAGGAGCGGGAGAGCCTTTGACGGATACGCAGTATTTT. This translates into CAISVGAGEPLTDTQYF.